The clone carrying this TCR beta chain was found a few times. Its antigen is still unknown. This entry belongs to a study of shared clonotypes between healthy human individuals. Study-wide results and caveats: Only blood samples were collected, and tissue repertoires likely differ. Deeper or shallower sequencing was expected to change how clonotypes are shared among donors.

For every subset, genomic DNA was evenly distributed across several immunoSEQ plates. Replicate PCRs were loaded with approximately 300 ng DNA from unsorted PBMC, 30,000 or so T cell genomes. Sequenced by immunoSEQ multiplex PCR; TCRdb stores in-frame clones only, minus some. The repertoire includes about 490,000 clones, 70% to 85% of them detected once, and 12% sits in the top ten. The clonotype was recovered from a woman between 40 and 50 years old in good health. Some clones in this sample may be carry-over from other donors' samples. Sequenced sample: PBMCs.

The CDR3 protein is CASRFRTSGSEQFF. The CDR3 nucleotides are TGCGCCAGCCGATTCAGGACTAGCGGAAGTGAGCAGTTCTTC. The genes are TRBV5-1 and TRBJ2-1, with 10 bases fitting TRBD2. This CDR3 has 14 amino acids. The ends lost 7 bases at V and 9 bases at J; junction bases unmatched: 10. Germline V gene lookup returns CDR1 SGHRS and CDR2 YFSETQ.